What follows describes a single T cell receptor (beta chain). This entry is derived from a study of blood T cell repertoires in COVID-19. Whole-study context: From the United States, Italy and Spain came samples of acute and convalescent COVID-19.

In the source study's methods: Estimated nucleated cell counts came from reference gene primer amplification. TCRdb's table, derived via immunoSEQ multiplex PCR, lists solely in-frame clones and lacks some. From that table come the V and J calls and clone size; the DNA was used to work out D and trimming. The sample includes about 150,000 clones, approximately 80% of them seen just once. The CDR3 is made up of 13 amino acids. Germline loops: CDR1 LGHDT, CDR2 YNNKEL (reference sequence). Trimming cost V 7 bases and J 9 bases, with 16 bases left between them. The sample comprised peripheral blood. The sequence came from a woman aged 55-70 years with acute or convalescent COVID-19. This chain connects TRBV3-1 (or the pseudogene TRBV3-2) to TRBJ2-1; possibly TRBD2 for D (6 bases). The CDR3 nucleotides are TGTGCCAGCACCCCCGGAGGGTCACTTGAGCAGTTCTTC. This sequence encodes CASTPGGSLEQFF.